A selection of T cell receptor beta chains follows, all from one sample in a study of blood T cells in healthy people across ages. MiXCR, run by TCRdb on the 5' RACE reads, gives a single entry per CDR3 protein. Of 1.4 million to 1.5 million distinct CDR3 sequences listed, approximately 40% are singletons. The sequenced sample consisted of blood. These TCRs come from a woman between 18 and 29 years old in good health. Each CDR3 is given with its conserved first and last residue. Fields, in order: V gene, J gene, clone size, D gene, CDR3 protein, CDR3 DNA. The D gene is left open where the match is weak. Only some rows state a clone size, as once, few, many or a class for expanded clones.

>TRBV20-1|TRBJ2-1|few|.
CSARDQGTAKDEQFF
TGCAGTGCTAGAGATCAGGGGACCGCTAAGGATGAGCAGTTCTTC
>TRBV28|TRBJ2-1|few|TRBD2
CASSSSTQSGVPYNEQFF
TGTGCCAGCAGTTCCTCAACCCAAAGCGGGGTACCCTACAATGAGCAGTTCTTC
>TRBV20-1|TRBJ2-1|.|.
CSAFPSNRRDNEQFF
TGCAGTGCTTTCCCCTCGAACAGGAGGGACAATGAGCAGTTCTTC
>TRBV6-2/TRBV6-3|TRBJ2-7|few|TRBD2
CASSYSRTSGNYEQYF
TGTGCCAGCAGTTACAGCCGGACTAGCGGGAACTACGAGCAGTACTTC
>TRBV4-1|TRBJ2-7|.|.
CASSQVRRGAYNEQYF
TGCGCCAGCAGCCAAGTGCGTCGGGGCGCCTACAATGAGCAGTACTTC
>TRBV12-3/TRBV12-4|TRBJ2-1|.|TRBD2
CASSKTSVENEQFF
TGTGCCAGCTCGAAGACTAGCGTCGAGAATGAGCAGTTCTTC
>TRBV12-3/TRBV12-4|TRBJ1-3|.|.
CASGFGNTIYF
TGTGCCAGCGGGTTTGGAAACACCATATATTTT
>TRBV20-1|TRBJ2-3|.|TRBD2
CSARDRTSGTITDTQYF
TGCAGTGCTAGAGATCGCACTAGCGGGACGATCACAGATACGCAGTATTTT
>TRBV13|TRBJ2-7|.|TRBD1
CASSFTGQGVVEQYF
TGTGCCAGCAGCTTCACGGGACAGGGGGTCGTCGAGCAGTACTTC
>TRBV13|TRBJ2-4|.|.
CASSLIGSGNEQYF
TGTGCCAGCAGCTTAATCGGGAGCGGAAATGAGCAGTACTTC
>TRBV20-1|TRBJ1-5|.|.
CSASSEWAAHSNQPQHF
TGCAGTGCTAGTTCCGAGTGGGCAGCGCATAGCAATCAGCCCCAGCATTTT
>TRBV7-2|TRBJ2-5|.|.
CASSLAVYQETQYF
TGTGCCAGCAGCTTAGCTGTCTATCAAGAGACCCAGTACTTC
>TRBV29-1|TRBJ2-5|.|.
CSVEYPLDYNEQYF
TGCAGCGTTGAGTACCCCCTGGACTACAATGAGCAGTACTTC
>TRBV18|TRBJ2-7|.|.
CASSPPAGEGEQYF
TGTGCCAGCTCACCACCCGCAGGGGAGGGGGAGCAGTACTTC
>TRBV4-1|TRBJ1-3|.|.
CASSQVTGFNSGNTIYF
TGCGCCAGCAGCCAAGTAACAGGGTTCAACTCTGGAAACACCATATATTTT
>TRBV9|TRBJ2-7|few|TRBD2
CASSVSSGGTSSYEQYF
TGTGCCAGCAGCGTATCTAGCGGGGGGACCAGCTCCTACGAGCAGTACTTC
>TRBV30|TRBJ2-7|few|.
CAWSAPPGRDEQYF
TGTGCCTGGAGTGCTCCCCCCGGCCGTGACGAGCAGTACTTC
>TRBV30|TRBJ1-1|few|TRBD1
CAWSGGDSTEAFF
TGTGCCTGGAGTGGGGGGGACAGCACTGAAGCTTTCTTT
>TRBV5-1|TRBJ1-1|.|.
CASSLGYPGPFTEAFF
TGCGCCAGCAGCTTGGGATACCCAGGGCCCTTCACTGAAGCTTTCTTT
>TRBV25-1|TRBJ1-6|.|.
CASSVGENSPLHF
TGTGCCAGCAGTGTAGGGGAAAATTCACCCCTCCACTTT
>TRBV29-1|TRBJ2-7|.|.
CSVGSAWRDYEQYF
TGCAGCGTTGGATCTGCCTGGCGGGACTACGAGCAGTACTTC
>TRBV12-3/TRBV12-4|TRBJ1-3|.|.
CASTSKTQRHTTIYF
TGTGCCAGCACCTCAAAAACGCAGAGACACACCACCATATATTTT
>TRBV9|TRBJ1-4|.|TRBD1
CASSVAEDRVGEKLFF
TGTGCCAGCAGCGTAGCTGAGGACAGGGTTGGCGAAAAACTGTTTTTT
>TRBV7-2|TRBJ1-2|few|.
CASSGYPRGNGYTF
TGTGCCAGCAGCGGGTACCCTAGGGGAAATGGCTACACCTTC
>TRBV29-1|TRBJ2-3|few|.
CSVTSPNTDTQYF
TGCAGCGTGACTAGTCCCAATACAGATACGCAGTATTTT
>TRBV24-1|TRBJ2-1|.|TRBD2
CATSDGLATHEQFF
TGTGCCACCAGTGATGGACTAGCTACGCATGAGCAGTTCTTC
>TRBV9|TRBJ1-4|.|.
CASSVVLGEKLFF
TGTGCCAGCAGCGTAGTTTTGGGGGAAAAACTGTTTTTT
>TRBV6-6|TRBJ1-2|few|.
CASTPGRDNYGYTF
TGTGCCAGCACTCCCGGGAGGGATAACTATGGCTACACCTTC